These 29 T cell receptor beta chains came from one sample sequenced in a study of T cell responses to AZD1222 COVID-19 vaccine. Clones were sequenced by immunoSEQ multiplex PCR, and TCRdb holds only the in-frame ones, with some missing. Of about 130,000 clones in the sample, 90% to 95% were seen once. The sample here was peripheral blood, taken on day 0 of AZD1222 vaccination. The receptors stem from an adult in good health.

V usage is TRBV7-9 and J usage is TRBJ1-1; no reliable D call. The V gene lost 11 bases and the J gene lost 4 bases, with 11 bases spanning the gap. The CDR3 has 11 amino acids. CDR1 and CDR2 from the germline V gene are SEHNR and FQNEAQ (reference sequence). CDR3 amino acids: CASMASTEAFF. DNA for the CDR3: TGTGCCTCCATGGCTAGCACTGAAGCTTTCTTT. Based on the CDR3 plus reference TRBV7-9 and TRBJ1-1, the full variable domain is DTGVSQNPRHKITKRGQNVTFRCDPISEHNRLYWYRQTLGQGPEFLTYFQNEAQLEKSRLLSDRFSAERPKGSFSTLEIQRTEQGDSAMYLCASMASTEAFFGQGTRLTVV.

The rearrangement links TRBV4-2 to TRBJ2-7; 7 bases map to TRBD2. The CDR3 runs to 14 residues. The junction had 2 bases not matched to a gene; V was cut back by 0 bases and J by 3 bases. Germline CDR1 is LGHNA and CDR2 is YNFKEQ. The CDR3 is CASSQDAGVYEQYF. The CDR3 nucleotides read TGTGCCAGCAGCCAAGACGCGGGGGTCTACGAGCAGTACTTC.

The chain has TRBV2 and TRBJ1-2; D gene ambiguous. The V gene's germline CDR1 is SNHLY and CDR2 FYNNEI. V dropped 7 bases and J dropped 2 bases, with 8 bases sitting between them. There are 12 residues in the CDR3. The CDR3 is CASMEANYGYTF. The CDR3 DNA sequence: TGTGCCAGCATGGAAGCGAACTATGGCTACACCTTC.

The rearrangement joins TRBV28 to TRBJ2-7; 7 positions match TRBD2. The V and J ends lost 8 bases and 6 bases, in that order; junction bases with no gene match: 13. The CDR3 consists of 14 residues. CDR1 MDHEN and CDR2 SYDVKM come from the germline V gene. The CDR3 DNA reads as TGTGCCAGCCTCTTGTCGACTAGCTCACGCGAGCAGTACTTC. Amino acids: CASLLSTSSREQYF.

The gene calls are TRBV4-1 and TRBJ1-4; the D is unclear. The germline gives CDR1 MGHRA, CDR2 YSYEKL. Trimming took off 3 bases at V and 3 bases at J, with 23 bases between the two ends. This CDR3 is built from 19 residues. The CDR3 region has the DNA TGCGCCAGCAGCCAGACGCTAGGGCCTCGGCTCGTCCCTAATGAAAAACTGTTTTTT. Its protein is CASSQTLGPRLVPNEKLFF.

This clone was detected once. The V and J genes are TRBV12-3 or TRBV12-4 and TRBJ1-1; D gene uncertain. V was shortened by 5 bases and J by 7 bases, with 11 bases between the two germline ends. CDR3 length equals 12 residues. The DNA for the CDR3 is TGTGCCAGCAGTCCCTGGGGTGTTGAAGCTTTCTTT. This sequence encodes CASSPWGVEAFF.

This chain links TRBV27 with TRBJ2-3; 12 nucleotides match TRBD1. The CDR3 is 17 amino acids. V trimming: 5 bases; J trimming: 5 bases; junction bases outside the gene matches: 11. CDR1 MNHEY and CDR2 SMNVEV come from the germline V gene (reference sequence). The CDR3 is CASSPHRDRGRVDTQYF. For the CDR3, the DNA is TGTGCCAGCAGTCCACATCGGGACAGGGGGCGAGTAGATACGCAGTATTTT.

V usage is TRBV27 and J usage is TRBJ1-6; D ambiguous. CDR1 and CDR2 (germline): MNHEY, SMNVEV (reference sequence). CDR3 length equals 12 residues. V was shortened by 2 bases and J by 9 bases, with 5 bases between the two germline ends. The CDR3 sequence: CASSLIGSPLHF. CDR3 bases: TGTGCCAGCAGTTTAATAGGTTCACCCCTCCACTTT.

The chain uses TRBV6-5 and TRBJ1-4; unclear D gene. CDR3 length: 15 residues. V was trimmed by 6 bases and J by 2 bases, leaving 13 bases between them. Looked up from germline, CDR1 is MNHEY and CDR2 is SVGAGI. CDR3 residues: CASSHLVATNEKLFF. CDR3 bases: TGTGCCAGCAGCCATCTTGTGGCGACTAATGAAAAACTGTTTTTT.

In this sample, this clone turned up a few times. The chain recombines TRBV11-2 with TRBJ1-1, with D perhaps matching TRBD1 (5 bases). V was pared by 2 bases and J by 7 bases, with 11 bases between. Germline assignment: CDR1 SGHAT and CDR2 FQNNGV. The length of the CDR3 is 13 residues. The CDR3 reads CASSLQPGYEAFF. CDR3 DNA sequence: TGTGCCAGCAGCTTACAACCAGGGTATGAAGCTTTCTTT.

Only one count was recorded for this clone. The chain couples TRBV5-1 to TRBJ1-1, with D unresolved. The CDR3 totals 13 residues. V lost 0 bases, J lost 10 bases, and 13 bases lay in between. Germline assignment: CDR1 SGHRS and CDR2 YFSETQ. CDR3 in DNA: TGCGCCAGCAGCTTGGAAGAGGTGTCACGAGCTTTCTTT. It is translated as CASSLEEVSRAFF.

CDR3 region: CASSLGPGANVLTF. The CDR3 DNA is TGCGCCAGCAGCTTGGGCCCCGGGGCCAACGTCCTGACTTTC. The chain is built from TRBV5-1 and TRBJ2-6; D call uncertain. Trimming removed 0 bases at V and 4 bases at J, with 5 bases between. CDR1 and CDR2 (germline): SGHRS, YFSETQ. This CDR3 is built from 14 residues.

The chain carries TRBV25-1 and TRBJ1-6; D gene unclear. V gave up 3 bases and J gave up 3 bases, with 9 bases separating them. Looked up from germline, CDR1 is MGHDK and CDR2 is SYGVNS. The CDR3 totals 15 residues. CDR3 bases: TGTGCCAGCAGTGAGGTGGGGTTCTATAATTCACCCCTCCACTTT. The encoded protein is CASSEVGFYNSPLHF. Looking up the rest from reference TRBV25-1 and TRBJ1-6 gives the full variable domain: EADIYQTPRYLVIGTGKKITLECSQTMGHDKMYWYQQDPGMELHLIHYSYGVNSTEKGDLSSESTVSRIRTEHFPLTLESARPSHTSQYLCASSEVGFYNSPLHFGNGTRLTVT.

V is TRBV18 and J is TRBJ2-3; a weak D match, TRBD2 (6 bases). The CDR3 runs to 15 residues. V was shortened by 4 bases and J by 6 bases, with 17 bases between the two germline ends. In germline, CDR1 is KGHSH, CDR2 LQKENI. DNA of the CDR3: TGTGCCAGCTCACTGATTCGGGGGTTATTGGATACGCAGTATTTT. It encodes CASSLIRGLLDTQYF.

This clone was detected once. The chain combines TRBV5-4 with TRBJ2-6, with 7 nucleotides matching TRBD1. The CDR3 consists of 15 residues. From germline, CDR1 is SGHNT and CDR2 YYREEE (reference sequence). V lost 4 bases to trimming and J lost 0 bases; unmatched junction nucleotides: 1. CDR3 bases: TGTGCCAGCAGCCGACAGGGCTCTGGGGCCAACGTCCTGACTTTC. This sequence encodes CASSRQGSGANVLTF.

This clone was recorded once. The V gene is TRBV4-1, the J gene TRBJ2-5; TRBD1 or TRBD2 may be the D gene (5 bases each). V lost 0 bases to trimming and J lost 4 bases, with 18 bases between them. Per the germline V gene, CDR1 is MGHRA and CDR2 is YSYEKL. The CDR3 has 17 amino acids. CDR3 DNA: TGCGCCAGCAGCCAAGACGGGGTGGGGCAGGGTTTAGAGACCCAGTACTTC. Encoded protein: CASSQDGVGQGLETQYF.

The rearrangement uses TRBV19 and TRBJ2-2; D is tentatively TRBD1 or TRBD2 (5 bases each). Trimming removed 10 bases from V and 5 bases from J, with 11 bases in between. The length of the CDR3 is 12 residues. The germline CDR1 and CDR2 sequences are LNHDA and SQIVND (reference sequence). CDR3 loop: CATPRGTGELFF. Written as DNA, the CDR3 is TGTGCCACCCCGAGGGGTACCGGGGAGCTGTTTTTT. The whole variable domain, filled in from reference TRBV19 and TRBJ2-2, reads DGGITQSPKYLFRKEGQNVTLSCEQNLNHDAMYWYRQDPGQGLRLIYYSQIVNDFQKGDIAEGYSVSREKKESFPLTVTSAQKNPTAFYLCATPRGTGELFFGEGSRLTVL.

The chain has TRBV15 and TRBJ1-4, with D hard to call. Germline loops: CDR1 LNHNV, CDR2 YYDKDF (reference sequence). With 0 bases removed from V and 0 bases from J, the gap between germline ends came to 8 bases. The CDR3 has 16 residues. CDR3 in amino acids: CATSRDLIATNEKLFF. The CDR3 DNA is TGTGCCACCAGCAGAGATCTCATTGCAACTAATGAAAAACTGTTTTTT.

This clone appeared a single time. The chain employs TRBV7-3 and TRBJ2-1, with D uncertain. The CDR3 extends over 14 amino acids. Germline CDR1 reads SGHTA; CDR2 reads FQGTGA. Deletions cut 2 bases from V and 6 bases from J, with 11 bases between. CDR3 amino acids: CASSLQYGSNEQFF. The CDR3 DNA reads TGTGCCAGCAGCTTACAATACGGCTCCAATGAGCAGTTCTTC.

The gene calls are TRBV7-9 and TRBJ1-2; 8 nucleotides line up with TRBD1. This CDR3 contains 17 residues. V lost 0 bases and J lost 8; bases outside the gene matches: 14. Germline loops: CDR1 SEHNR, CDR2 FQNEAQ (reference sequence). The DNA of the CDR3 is TGTGCCAGCAGCTTAGCGACCGGGGTCCAGGGGGCGGGAGGCTACACCTTC. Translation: CASSLATGVQGAGGYTF.

CDR3 sequence: CASSLLTRLAGRTYEQYF. The CDR3 DNA is TGCGCCAGCAGCTTGTTGACCAGACTAGCGGGGAGAACCTACGAGCAGTACTTC. J is TRBJ2-7 and V is TRBV5-1; 11 bases align to TRBD2. This CDR3 is built from 18 residues. In germline, CDR1 is SGHRS, CDR2 YFSETQ. V was pared by 1 base and J by 2 bases, with 11 bases of the junction left unmatched.

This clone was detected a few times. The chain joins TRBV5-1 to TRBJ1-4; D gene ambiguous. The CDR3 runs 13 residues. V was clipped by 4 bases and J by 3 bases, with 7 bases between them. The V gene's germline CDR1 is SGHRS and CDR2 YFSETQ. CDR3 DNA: TGCGCCAGCAGCCAGGCAGCTAATGAAAAACTGTTTTTT. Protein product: CASSQAANEKLFF.

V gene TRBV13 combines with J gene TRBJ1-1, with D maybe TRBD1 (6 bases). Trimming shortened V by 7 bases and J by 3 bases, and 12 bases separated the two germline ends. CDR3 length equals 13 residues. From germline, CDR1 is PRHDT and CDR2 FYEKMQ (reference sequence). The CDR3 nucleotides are TGTGCCAGCATAGAACAGGGCTACACTGAAGCTTTCTTT. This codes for CASIEQGYTEAFF.

CDR3 amino acids: CASRQGQNQPQHF. DNA of the CDR3: TGTGCCAGCAGGCAGGGGCAAAATCAGCCCCAGCATTTT. This sequence joins TRBV27 and TRBJ1-5; maybe TRBD1 (6 bases). Trimming cost V 6 bases and J 4 bases, with 10 bases left between them. The CDR3 is 13 residues long. Germline CDR1 is MNHEY and CDR2 is SMNVEV (reference sequence).

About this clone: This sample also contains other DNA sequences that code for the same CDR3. The CDR3 DNA follows: TGTGCCAGCAGTTCCGGACAGGGTAACTATGGCTACACCTTC. Its translation: CASSSGQGNYGYTF. The gene calls are TRBV28 and TRBJ1-2, with TRBD1 matching over 8 bases. This CDR3 comprises 14 residues. CDR1 is MDHEN and CDR2 is SYDVKM in the germline V gene. Trimming removed 4 bases from V and 1 base from J; junction bases left unmatched: 2.

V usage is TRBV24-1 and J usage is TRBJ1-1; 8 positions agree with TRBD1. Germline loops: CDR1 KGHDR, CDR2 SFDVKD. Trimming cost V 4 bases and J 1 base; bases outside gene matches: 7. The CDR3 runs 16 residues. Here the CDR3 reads CATSDPRTGTNTEAFF. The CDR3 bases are TGTGCCACCAGTGACCCTAGGACAGGGACGAACACTGAAGCTTTCTTT.

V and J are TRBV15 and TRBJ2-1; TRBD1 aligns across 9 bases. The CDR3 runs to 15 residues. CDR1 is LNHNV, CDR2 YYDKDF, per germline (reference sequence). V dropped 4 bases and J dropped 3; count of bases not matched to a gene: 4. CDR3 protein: CATSKGTGLYNEQFF. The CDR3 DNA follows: TGTGCCACCAGCAAGGGGACAGGGCTCTACAATGAGCAGTTCTTC. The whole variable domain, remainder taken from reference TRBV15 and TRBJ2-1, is DAMVIQNPRYQVTQFGKPVTLSCSQTLNHNVMYWYQQKSSQAPKLLFHYYDKDFNNEADTPDNFQSRRPNTSFCFLDIRSPGLGDTAMYLCATSKGTGLYNEQFFGPGTRLTVL.

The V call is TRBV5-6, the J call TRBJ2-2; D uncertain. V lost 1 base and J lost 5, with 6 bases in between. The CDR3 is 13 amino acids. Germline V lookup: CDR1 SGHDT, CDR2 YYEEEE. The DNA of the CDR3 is TGTGCCAGCAGCTTGATTTGGACCGGGGAGCTGTTTTTT. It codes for CASSLIWTGELFF.

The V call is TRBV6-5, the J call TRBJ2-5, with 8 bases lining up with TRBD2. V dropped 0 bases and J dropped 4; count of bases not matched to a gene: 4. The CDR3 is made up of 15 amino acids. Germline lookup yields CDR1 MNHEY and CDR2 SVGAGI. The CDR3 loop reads CASSYSPAGGETQYF. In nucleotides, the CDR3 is TGTGCCAGCAGTTACTCTCCCGCGGGGGGAGAGACCCAGTACTTC.